Each of the 7 T cell receptor beta chains below was sequenced from the same sample in a study of blood T cell repertoires in COVID-19. The data were produced by immunoSEQ multiplex PCR, yet TCRdb's version contains in-frame clones alone and is incomplete. The top ten hold about 10% of the sample, which has some 190,000 clones, 82% seen once. Material for sequencing was peripheral blood. These receptors were taken from an elderly woman with active or convalescent COVID-19.

This sequence joins TRBV10-3 and TRBJ2-3; TRBD2 matches at 8 bases. The CDR3 consists of 16 residues. Per germline, CDR1 ENHRY and CDR2 SYGVKD. J was trimmed by 1 base and V by 7 bases; bases with no gene match: 10. Here the CDR3 reads CAITAGIAGRTDTQYF. CDR3 coding DNA: TGTGCCATCACGGCGGGTATAGCGGGGCGCACAGATACGCAGTATTTT.

The chain employs TRBV5-6 and TRBJ2-1; D remains unclear. CDR3 length: 15 residues. CDR1 is SGHDT, CDR2 YYEEEE, per germline. V was cut by 4 bases and J by 3 bases, with 14 bases left in between. DNA for the CDR3: TGTGCCAGCAGCCCCAGGCTAAAAGACTACAATGAGCAGTTCTTC. This translates into CASSPRLKDYNEQFF.

The chain uses TRBV12-5 and TRBJ1-1; no firm D call. V lost 3 bases to trimming and J lost 4 bases, with 9 bases between them. The CDR3 extends over 13 amino acids. The germline CDR1 and CDR2 sequences are LGHNT and FRNRAP. This CDR3 is CASGLNSGTEAFF. In nucleotides, the CDR3 is TGTGCTAGTGGTTTAAATTCAGGCACTGAAGCTTTCTTT.

V and J are TRBV9 and TRBJ1-3; 9 nucleotides line up with TRBD1. Germline V gene lookup returns CDR1 SGDLS and CDR2 YYNGEE. V was clipped by 3 bases and J by 4 bases; unmatched bases: 5. CDR3 length equals 15 residues. CDR3 bases: TGTGCCAGCAGCGGTAGGGACAGGGCAGGAAACACCATATATTTT. It encodes CASSGRDRAGNTIYF.

This clone occurred once. The chain employs TRBV27 and TRBJ1-1; D gene ambiguous. The CDR3 covers 15 residues. CDR1 is MNHEY, CDR2 SMNVEV, per germline (reference sequence). Trimming took off 5 bases at V and 4 bases at J, with 17 bases between the two ends. CDR3 sequence reads: CASSMHRAAGTEAFF. In DNA, the CDR3 is TGTGCCAGCAGTATGCACCGGGCCGCGGGCACTGAAGCTTTCTTT.

The chain links TRBV28 to TRBJ2-3, with a possible D match to TRBD2 (6 bases). Between the trimmed V and J ends, which lost 5 bases and 3 bases, there was a span of 15 bases. The CDR3 spans 15 residues. Germline V gene lookup returns CDR1 MDHEN and CDR2 SYDVKM. CDR3 nucleotide sequence: TGTGCCAGCAGTCCAGGTGGGGACTTGACAGATACGCAGTATTTT. This encodes CASSPGGDLTDTQYF.

The chain joins TRBV6-5 to TRBJ1-1; unclear D gene. Germline V gene sequence: CDR1 MNHEY, CDR2 SVGAGI. The ends were cut back, 0 bases at V and 11 bases at J, with 16 bases in the middle. The CDR3 length is 14 residues. The CDR3, as DNA: TGTGCCAGCAGTTACTCGCGGCGGGTCTCTGGGGCTTTCTTT. This gives the protein CASSYSRRVSGAFF.